The 20 T cell receptor beta chains below come from one sample, sequenced in a study of cytomegalovirus exposure and HLA in healthy donors. With 60 Vbeta and 13 Jbeta primers, the PCR was carried out. Libraries were prepared by immunoSEQ multiplex PCR; TCRdb keeps only in-frame clonotypes and omits some of them. The table records 100,000 or so clones, 74% of them present only once. Sequencing input: PBMCs. The receptors were gathered from a human donor in good health.

The V gene is TRBV4-2, the J gene TRBJ1-4; the D gene is possibly TRBD1 (6 bases). The CDR3 spans 17 residues. Trimming pared 3 bases from V and 7 bases from J, leaving 21 bases between. The germline V gene encodes CDR1 LGHNA and CDR2 YNFKEQ. The CDR3: CASSHRQAGVSGEKLFF. The CDR3 DNA reads TGTGCCAGCAGCCATAGACAGGCGGGGGTATCCGGTGAAAAACTGTTTTTT.

This chain connects TRBV6-1 to TRBJ2-2; a weak D match, TRBD2 (6 bases). The CDR3 is made up of 13 amino acids. Trimming stripped 9 bases from V and 0 bases from J, with 8 bases between. Germline assignment: CDR1 MNHNS and CDR2 SASEGT. CDR3 in amino acids: CASRLANTGELFF. DNA for the CDR3: TGTGCCAGTAGACTAGCGAACACCGGGGAGCTGTTTTTT.

The chain joins TRBV11-2 to TRBJ1-3, with D maybe TRBD1 (5 bases). This CDR3 has 15 amino acids. The V and J ends lost 6 bases and 2 bases respectively, with 14 bases between them. Germline loops: CDR1 SGHAT, CDR2 FQNNGV. The CDR3 sequence: CASSFRGNPGNTIYF. In DNA form, the CDR3 reads TGTGCCAGCAGTTTTAGGGGAAACCCTGGAAACACCATATATTTT.

The J gene is TRBJ1-3, the V gene TRBV4-2; D remains unclear. The CDR3 totals 11 residues. Germline assignment: CDR1 LGHNA and CDR2 YNFKEQ. The V end lost 1 base, the J end lost 7 bases, and 2 bases lay between the germline ends. The CDR3 is CASSQANTIYF. For the CDR3, the DNA is TGTGCCAGCAGCCAAGCTAACACCATATATTTT.

This chain connects TRBV27 to TRBJ2-7, with 7 nucleotides matching TRBD2. With 1 base clipped from V and 2 bases from J, the junction kept 5 bases outside the gene matches. This CDR3 is built from 15 residues. Germline V gives CDR1 MNHEY, CDR2 SMNVEV (reference sequence). The CDR3 here is CASSLYLGRAYEQYF. The DNA for the CDR3 is TGTGCCAGCAGTTTATACCTGGGGAGGGCCTACGAGCAGTACTTC.

The chain links TRBV19 to TRBJ1-1; 7 nucleotides line up with TRBD1. Germline-derived CDR1 and CDR2 are LNHDA and SQIVND (reference sequence). The CDR3 covers 14 residues. Trimming removed 6 bases from V and 5 bases from J; junction bases left unmatched: 9. In DNA, the CDR3 is TGTGCCAGTAGGGAAAGGGGGCCCCGGACTGAAGCTTTCTTT. Encoded protein: CASRERGPRTEAFF.

The chain couples TRBV18 to TRBJ2-7; 10 positions agree with TRBD1. The CDR3 totals 14 residues. The trim removed 3 bases at V and 6 bases at J, leaving 5 bases unmatched. Germline V gene sequence: CDR1 KGHSH, CDR2 LQKENI. CDR3 coding DNA: TGTGCCAGCTCACCCGGGACAGGGGCTCCCGAGCAGTACTTC. The encoded protein is CASSPGTGAPEQYF. Using reference TRBV18 and TRBJ2-7 for the parts outside the CDR3, the full variable domain is NAGVMQNPRHLVRRRGQEARLRCSPMKGHSHVYWYRQLPEEGLKFMVYLQKENIIDESGMPKERFSAEFPKEGPSILRIQQVVRGDSAAYFCASSPGTGAPEQYFGPGTRLTVT.

This rearrangement joins TRBV20-1 to TRBJ2-7, with D possibly TRBD1 on 6 matching bases. There are 11 residues in the CDR3. V gave up 6 bases and J gave up 3 bases, with 9 bases separating them. Germline values: CDR1 DFQATT, CDR2 SNEGSKA (reference sequence). CDR3 bases: TGCAGTGCCAAAGGGGGCTACGAGCAGTACTTC. Amino acids: CSAKGGYEQYF.

This rearrangement joins TRBV28 to TRBJ2-7, with 7 bases matching TRBD2. Germline loops: CDR1 MDHEN, CDR2 SYDVKM. This CDR3 comprises 15 residues. V lost 4 bases, J lost 5 bases, and 11 bases stayed unmatched. Written as DNA, the CDR3 is TGTGCCAGCAGTTCCCCGGGACTAAAGGGCGACGAGCAGTACTTC. Residues: CASSSPGLKGDEQYF.

This clone was found once. This chain uses TRBV29-1 with TRBJ2-3; TRBD2 aligns across 9 bases. This CDR3 is built from 15 residues. Germline CDR1 is SQVTM and CDR2 is ANQGSEA. J gave up 11 bases and V 3 bases, and 15 bases lay outside the gene matches. CDR3 protein: CSVEIASSGREKQYF. Written as DNA, the CDR3 is TGCAGCGTTGAGATTGCTAGTAGCGGGAGAGAAAAGCAGTATTTT.

The CDR3 nucleotides read TGTGCCAGCAGCCCCGAACTGTCGGCCGGGGAGCTGTTTTTT. As protein: CASSPELSAGELFF. The chain links TRBV6-4 to TRBJ2-2, with D unresolved. Trimming shortened V by 6 bases and J by 6 bases, and 14 bases separated the two germline ends. This CDR3 contains 14 residues. CDR1 is MRHNA and CDR2 is SNTAGT in the germline V gene.

This clone was detected a few times. The CDR3 DNA sequence: TGTGCCAGCAAGGGAGGGACAGGTGGAGAAAAACTGTTTTTT. This encodes CASKGGTGGEKLFF. The J gene is TRBJ1-4, the V gene TRBV6-5; TRBD1 aligns across 8 bases. Germline V gene lookup returns CDR1 MNHEY and CDR2 SVGAGI. The CDR3 length is 14 residues. Trimming took 7 bases from V and 8 from J; bases not matched to a gene: 9.

The gene calls are TRBV5-1 and TRBJ2-2; D is uncertain. V lost 2 bases, J lost 0 bases, and 5 bases lay in between. This CDR3 has 14 amino acids. CDR1 is SGHRS, CDR2 YFSETQ, per germline. Here the CDR3 DNA reads TGCGCCAGCAGCTTCCTCGCGAACACCGGGGAGCTGTTTTTT. Encoded protein: CASSFLANTGELFF.

The chain is built from TRBV27 and TRBJ2-7, with D tentatively TRBD2 (6 bases). Trimming took off 4 bases at V and 3 bases at J, with 22 bases between the two ends. Germline CDR1 is MNHEY and CDR2 is SMNVEV (reference sequence). The CDR3 length is 17 residues. The CDR3, as DNA: TGTGCCAGCAGTTCCCTGTTAGGGACTCGAAGCCTCTACGAGCAGTACTTC. It translates to CASSSLLGTRSLYEQYF.

This clone has more than one count but fewer than ten. V usage is TRBV5-1 and J usage is TRBJ2-1; 7 bases fit TRBD2. Germline trimming cut 5 bases from V and 3 bases from J; bases unmatched to any gene: 2. Germline V lookup: CDR1 SGHRS, CDR2 YFSETQ. The CDR3 length is 13 residues. This CDR3 is CASRGRDYNEQFF. CDR3 bases: TGCGCCAGCAGGGGGAGGGACTACAATGAGCAGTTCTTC.

Here the CDR3 DNA reads TGTGCCAGCAGCTTGACGCGAGGTGGCTACACCTTC. This codes for CASSLTRGGYTF. J is TRBJ1-2 and V is TRBV5-8; D is unresolved. The CDR3 runs 12 residues. Germline V gene sequence: CDR1 SGHTS, CDR2 YDEGEE. Between the trimmed V and J ends, which lost 1 base and 7 bases, there was a span of 8 bases.

This sequence joins TRBV29-1 and TRBJ2-1, with 9 bases lining up with TRBD1. The J segment lost 5 bases and the V segment lost 0 bases, leaving 5 bases of the junction unmatched. The CDR3 contains 15 residues. The germline V gene encodes CDR1 SQVTM and CDR2 ANQGSEA. CDR3 coding DNA: TGCAGCGTTGAAGACGGGGACAGGGATAACAATGAGCAGTTCTTC. It is translated as CSVEDGDRDNNEQFF.

The chain has TRBV28 and TRBJ1-1, with unresolved D. This CDR3 contains 11 residues. Germline CDR1 MDHEN, CDR2 SYDVKM. V was shortened by 2 bases and J by 14 bases, with 12 bases between the two germline ends. CDR3 residues: CASSLGGSSFF. DNA of the CDR3: TGTGCCAGCAGTTTAGGAGGAAGTAGCTTCTTT.

The chain couples TRBV6-1 to TRBJ1-2; 8 bases align to TRBD1. This CDR3 has 15 residues. Trimming removed 2 bases from V and 5 bases from J; junction bases left unmatched: 7. Germline V CDR1 and CDR2: MNHNS, SASEGT. CDR3 in amino acids: CASSERTGGPYGYTF. Here the CDR3 DNA reads TGTGCCAGCAGTGAACGAACAGGGGGACCTTATGGCTACACCTTC.

The sample holds one count of this clone. J is TRBJ1-2 and V is TRBV10-3, with 7 bases identical to TRBD1. Losses at the gene ends were 5 bases for V and 6 bases for J; bases not matched to a gene: 3. CDR3 length: 12 amino acids. Per the germline V gene, CDR1 is ENHRY and CDR2 is SYGVKD. CDR3 bases: TGTGCCATCAGTACTACAGGGGATGGCTACACCTTC. As protein: CAISTTGDGYTF.